One sample yielded the 13 T cell receptor beta chains listed below, sequenced in a study of cytomegalovirus exposure and HLA in healthy donors. Use of 60 Vbeta and 13 Jbeta primers characterized the PCR. Sequenced by immunoSEQ multiplex PCR; TCRdb stores in-frame clones only, minus some. The sample has approximately 110,000 clones, roughly 72% seen once; the top ten hold 4% to 4.5%. Sequencing was performed on PBMCs. The receptors stem from a woman in her thirties or forties in good health and CMV-seropositive.

The chain is built from TRBV6-4 and TRBJ1-2; weak D call: TRBD1 (5 bases). The CDR3 has 16 residues. Germline values: CDR1 MRHNA, CDR2 SNTAGT. V gave up 4 bases and J gave up 1 base, with 16 bases separating them. The chain's CDR3 is CASSAVAGPLNYGYTF. As DNA, the CDR3 is TGTGCCAGCAGTGCGGTAGCAGGGCCTCTTAACTATGGCTACACCTTC.

The V gene is TRBV12-2, the J gene TRBJ2-1; TRBD1, the table's D call, lacks a check against the DNA. TRBV12-2 is classified as a pseudogene. This CDR3 has 12 residues. DNA for the CDR3: TGTGCAAGTTTTCTCAGGGGGAATGAGCAGTTCTTC. Its protein product is CASFLRGNEQFF.

The sample holds one count of this clone. This chain connects TRBV30 to TRBJ1-5; D uncertain. Trimming pared 3 bases from V and 5 bases from J, leaving 14 bases between. This CDR3 region has 14 residues. CDR1 and CDR2 (germline): GTSNPN, SVGIG (reference sequence). Here the CDR3 DNA reads TGTGCCTGGAGCGGAGGGCAGAGCTATCAGCCCCAGCATTTT. Its translation is CAWSGGQSYQPQHF.

The chain's CDR3 is CASSGRDGSSYEQYF. CDR3 coding DNA: TGTGCCAGCAGCGGCCGGGACGGGAGCTCCTACGAGCAGTACTTC. J is TRBJ2-7 and V is TRBV9; tentative D call: TRBD2 (6 bases). This CDR3 has 15 residues. V was trimmed by 3 bases and J by 0 bases, leaving 13 bases between them. The germline V gene has CDR1 SGDLS and CDR2 YYNGEE.

The chain recombines TRBV27 with TRBJ2-3, with a weak D call TRBD2 (5 bases). The CDR3 contains 14 residues. Germline CDR1 reads MNHEY; CDR2 reads SMNVEV (reference sequence). Trimming left V 2 bases short and J 1 base short, with 7 bases between. CDR3 sequence reads: CASSLVRGTDTQYF. The CDR3 nucleotides are TGTGCCAGCAGTTTAGTGAGGGGCACAGATACGCAGTATTTT.

The chain carries TRBV7-3 and TRBJ2-1, with TRBD2 matching over 12 bases. The germline V gene has CDR1 SGHTA and CDR2 FQGTGA. V trimming: 4 bases; J trimming: 6 bases; junction bases outside the gene matches: 10. The CDR3 spans 17 residues. DNA for the CDR3: TGTGCCAGCAGCTCTCTAGCGGGAGGGCAAGGAAGCAATGAGCAGTTCTTC. Protein product: CASSSLAGGQGSNEQFF.

The chain links TRBV30 to TRBJ2-1; 7 nucleotides line up with TRBD1. The ends lost 4 bases at V and 5 bases at J; junction bases unmatched: 5. CDR1 GTSNPN and CDR2 SVGIG come from the germline V gene (reference sequence). The CDR3 has 13 residues. CDR3 bases: TGTGCCTGGATTGGACAGGTACACAATGAGCAGTTCTTC. It is translated as CAWIGQVHNEQFF.

The chain recombines TRBV28 with TRBJ1-6; weak D call: TRBD1 (6 bases). The CDR3 covers 17 residues. V was pared by 5 bases and J by 8 bases, with 22 bases between. Germline assignment: CDR1 MDHEN and CDR2 SYDVKM. As DNA, the CDR3 is TGTGCCAGCAGTGTTCTAGTTGGGGGCCCCTGGGATTCACCCCTCCACTTT. This encodes CASSVLVGGPWDSPLHF.

This chain links TRBV4-1 with TRBJ2-6, with D perhaps TRBD2 (5 bases). There are 15 residues in the CDR3. Trimming pared 0 bases from V and 2 bases from J, leaving 5 bases between. The germline V gene encodes CDR1 MGHRA and CDR2 YSYEKL. CDR3 protein: CASSQERAGANVLTF. The CDR3, as DNA: TGCGCCAGCAGCCAAGAGAGGGCTGGGGCCAACGTCCTGACTTTC.

The chain uses TRBV5-1 and TRBJ1-3; the match to TRBD1 covers 9 bases. Germline CDR1 SGHRS, CDR2 YFSETQ. The CDR3 consists of 19 residues. V was clipped by 0 bases and J by 0 bases; unmatched bases: 10. CDR3 in DNA: TGCGCCAGCAGCTTGGCTCGGGCGACAGGGGGGGACTCTGGAAACACCATATATTTT. It codes for CASSLARATGGDSGNTIYF. The variable domain in full, with the rest retrieved from reference TRBV5-1 and TRBJ1-3, is KAGVTQTPRYLIKTRGQQVTLSCSPISGHRSVSWYQQTPGQGLQFLFEYFSETQRNKGNFPGRFSGRQFSNSRSEMNVSTLELGDSALYLCASSLARATGGDSGNTIYFGEGSWLTVV.

The table lists this clone with a few counts. This chain connects TRBV19 to TRBJ1-1; D remains unclear. Trimming shortened V by 7 bases and J by 2 bases, and 17 bases separated the two germline ends. The CDR3 spans 15 residues. CDR1 is LNHDA and CDR2 is SQIVND in the germline V gene (reference sequence). The CDR3 region has the DNA TGTGCCAGTAAAGTTTTCTCCCGCGGTAACACTGAAGCTTTCTTT. Its protein product is CASKVFSRGNTEAFF.

V is TRBV15 and J is TRBJ2-5; 9 bases are shared with TRBD2. CDR3 length: 18 residues. The germline gives CDR1 LNHNV, CDR2 YYDKDF (reference sequence). V was pared by 0 bases and J by 2 bases, with 10 bases of the junction left unmatched. CDR3 DNA: TGTGCCACCAGCAGAGATCCCCGGGCTAGCGGGGTACAAGAGACCCAGTACTTC. Translated, it gives CATSRDPRASGVQETQYF. Full variable domain (outside the CDR3, taken from reference TRBV15 and TRBJ2-5): DAMVIQNPRYQVTQFGKPVTLSCSQTLNHNVMYWYQQKSSQAPKLLFHYYDKDFNNEADTPDNFQSRRPNTSFCFLDIRSPGLGDTAMYLCATSRDPRASGVQETQYFGPGTRLLVL.

This sequence joins TRBV18 and TRBJ2-5, with D tentatively TRBD1 (8 bases). The CDR3 runs to 15 residues. Trimming removed 6 bases at V and 7 bases at J, with 21 bases between. CDR1 and CDR2 from the germline V gene are KGHSH and LQKENI. The CDR3 sequence: CASSREDRARGTQYF. In DNA form, the CDR3 reads TGTGCCAGCTCCCGGGAGGACAGGGCTCGGGGGACCCAGTACTTC.